This passage covers 19 T cell receptor beta chains from one sample sequenced in a study of control samples from healthy donors and cancer patients. The assay was immunoSEQ multiplex PCR, and TCRdb's table has in-frame clones only and misses some. The table shows about 140,000 clones, with around 90% occurring only once. The sample consisted of blood. These receptors originate from a young man in good health.

The rearrangement joins TRBV2 to TRBJ1-4; D perhaps matches TRBD1 (6 bases). CDR1 and CDR2 from the germline V gene are SNHLY and FYNNEI. Trimming cost V 9 bases and J 5 bases, with 7 bases left between them. This CDR3 has 11 residues. CDR3 bases: TGTGCCAGTCAGGGGAATGAAAAACTGTTTTTT. It encodes CASQGNEKLFF.

The V call is TRBV18, the J call TRBJ1-1; 7 bases map to TRBD1. CDR1 is KGHSH and CDR2 is LQKENI in the germline V gene. The junction had 5 bases not matched to a gene; V was cut back by 3 bases and J by 4 bases. The CDR3 runs 14 residues. The CDR3 sequence is CASSPRDRLTEAFF. CDR3 DNA sequence: TGTGCCAGCTCACCTCGGGACAGACTCACTGAAGCTTTCTTT. Looking up the rest from reference TRBV18 and TRBJ1-1 gives the full variable domain: NAGVMQNPRHLVRRRGQEARLRCSPMKGHSHVYWYRQLPEEGLKFMVYLQKENIIDESGMPKERFSAEFPKEGPSILRIQQVVRGDSAAYFCASSPRDRLTEAFFGQGTRLTVV.

The rearrangement links TRBV10-3 to TRBJ1-6; D is possibly TRBD1 (6 bases). This CDR3 spans 16 amino acids. Per the germline V gene, CDR1 is ENHRY and CDR2 is SYGVKD. V lost 4 bases to trimming and J lost 3 bases, with 13 bases between them. CDR3 amino acids: CAISGRQVNYNSPLHF. CDR3 sequence (DNA): TGTGCCATCAGTGGACGACAGGTGAACTATAATTCACCCCTCCACTTT.

Only one count was recorded for this clone. The chain links TRBV18 to TRBJ2-5, with no clear D. The CDR3 extends over 14 amino acids. Trimming left V 2 bases short and J 5 bases short, with 12 bases between. Per the germline V gene, CDR1 is KGHSH and CDR2 is LQKENI. The CDR3 nucleotides are TGTGCCAGCTCACCATTAAGGATGATGGAGACCCAGTACTTC. Its translation: CASSPLRMMETQYF.

The V call is TRBV29-1, the J call TRBJ2-3; TRBD2 aligns across 10 bases. The CDR3 is 15 residues long. Per the germline V gene, CDR1 is SQVTM and CDR2 is ANQGSEA. After removal of 2 bases from V and 4 bases from J, the junction contained 6 bases not matched to a gene. Here the CDR3 DNA reads TGCAGCGTTGAAATACTAGCGGGAATGGCAGATACGCAGTATTTT. Encoded protein: CSVEILAGMADTQYF.

The chain has TRBV7-9 and TRBJ2-7; TRBD1 matches at 10 bases. The CDR3 spans 15 residues. Germline V CDR1 and CDR2: SEHNR, FQNEAQ (reference sequence). V shed 1 base and J 3 bases; nucleotides not matched to a gene: 3. The CDR3: CASSLGQGAFYEQYF. The CDR3 region has the DNA TGTGCCAGCAGCTTAGGACAGGGGGCCTTCTACGAGCAGTACTTC.

The chain links TRBV10-3 to TRBJ1-3, with TRBD1 as a possible D gene (6 bases). Germline V gene lookup returns CDR1 ENHRY and CDR2 SYGVKD. V was pared by 7 bases and J by 0 bases, with 13 bases between. The CDR3 runs 15 residues. This CDR3 is CAITPGAGSGNTIYF. For the CDR3, the DNA is TGTGCCATCACCCCGGGGGCGGGCTCTGGAAACACCATATATTTT.

This clone was counted once. V and J are TRBV27 and TRBJ2-7, with 9 nucleotides matching TRBD2. This CDR3 is built from 15 residues. In germline, CDR1 is MNHEY, CDR2 SMNVEV (reference sequence). V trimming: 2 bases; J trimming: 3 bases; junction bases outside the gene matches: 5. The CDR3: CASSLAGGPLYEQYF. The CDR3 region has the DNA TGTGCCAGCAGTTTAGCGGGAGGGCCCCTCTACGAGCAGTACTTC.

This chain joins TRBV3-1 (or the pseudogene TRBV3-2) and TRBJ1-5; D not certain. CDR3 length equals 15 residues. Germline V gene lookup returns CDR1 LGHDT and CDR2 YNNKEL (reference sequence). V was trimmed by 2 bases and J by 6 bases, leaving 14 bases between them. Written as DNA, the CDR3 is TGTGCCAGCAGCCAAAGCTTACCCGGGGTTCAGCCCCAGCATTTT. Amino acid sequence: CASSQSLPGVQPQHF.

This chain links TRBV15 with TRBJ1-1; D unresolved. CDR1 LNHNV and CDR2 YYDKDF come from the germline V gene (reference sequence). This CDR3 is built from 12 residues. V shed 3 bases and J shed 3 bases, with 5 bases lying between them. CDR3 DNA sequence: TGTGCCACCAGCAGGGGATACACTGAAGCTTTCTTT. It codes for CATSRGYTEAFF.

This chain connects TRBV4-3 to TRBJ1-2; 8 bases map to TRBD1. The CDR3 is 18 amino acids. Looked up from germline, CDR1 is LGHNA and CDR2 is YSLEER. V was pared by 0 bases and J by 0 bases, with 9 bases of the junction left unmatched. This chain's CDR3 is CASSQDQGTGIANYGYTF. The DNA for the CDR3 is TGCGCCAGCAGCCAAGATCAGGGGACAGGAATAGCTAACTATGGCTACACCTTC.

This clone was recorded only once. The chain links TRBV13 to TRBJ1-2; D gene ambiguous. Germline V gene sequence: CDR1 PRHDT, CDR2 FYEKMQ (reference sequence). The CDR3 is 13 residues long. The V gene lost 4 bases and the J gene lost 0 bases, with 6 bases spanning the gap. The CDR3 loop is CASSSDTNYGYTF. The CDR3 coding sequence is TGTGCCAGCAGCTCTGACACTAACTATGGCTACACCTTC.

This clone was detected only once. The chain couples TRBV7-8 to TRBJ1-1; D possibly corresponds to TRBD1 (6 bases). The V gene lost 1 base and the J gene lost 0 bases, with 9 bases spanning the gap. The CDR3 is made up of 15 amino acids. Germline V lookup: CDR1 SGHVS, CDR2 FQNEAQ. The DNA of the CDR3 is TGTGCCAGCAGCTTAGTGGACAGACTGAACACTGAAGCTTTCTTT. Translating it yields CASSLVDRLNTEAFF.

The genes are TRBV7-2 and TRBJ2-5, with D maybe TRBD1 (6 bases). V lost 5 bases and J 1 base, leaving 11 bases between the germline ends. The CDR3 totals 14 residues. Germline V gives CDR1 SGHTA, CDR2 FQGNSA. In DNA form, the CDR3 reads TGTGCCAGCAGCGGAACAGGGCCCCAAGAGACCCAGTACTTC. Protein sequence: CASSGTGPQETQYF.

In DNA form, the CDR3 reads TGTGCCAGCAGTGGGACAGGGATTGAAAAACTGTTTTTT. It yields the protein CASSGTGIEKLFF. V is TRBV28 and J is TRBJ1-4; TRBD1 matches 9 bases. With 5 bases clipped from V and 7 bases from J, the junction kept 2 bases outside the gene matches. This CDR3 is 13 amino acids long. Germline-derived CDR1 and CDR2 are MDHEN and SYDVKM. The full variable domain, its missing parts supplied by reference TRBV28 and TRBJ1-4, is DVKVTQSSRYLVKRTGEKVFLECVQDMDHENMFWYRQDPGLGLRLIYFSYDVKMKEKGDIPEGYSVSREKKERFSLILESASTNQTSMYLCASSGTGIEKLFFGSGTQLSVL.

V and J are TRBV7-9 and TRBJ2-2, with no clear D. The CDR3 sequence is 15 residues long. Deletions cut 5 bases from V and 1 base from J, with 11 bases between. Germline CDR1 is SEHNR and CDR2 is FQNEAQ (reference sequence). This CDR3 is CASSHHERNTGELFF. DNA for the CDR3: TGTGCCAGCAGCCACCACGAAAGGAACACCGGGGAGCTGTTTTTT.

The gene calls are TRBV5-1 and TRBJ1-1; D is perhaps TRBD1 (5 bases). The CDR3 loop spans 16 amino acids. The V and J ends lost 7 bases and 0 bases respectively, with 19 bases between them. Germline values: CDR1 SGHRS, CDR2 YFSETQ. The CDR3 DNA follows: TGCGCCAGCCACCGGGGGGGAAACCTAATGAACACTGAAGCTTTCTTT. Encoded protein: CASHRGGNLMNTEAFF.

This chain links TRBV29-1 with TRBJ1-2; TRBD1 aligns across 11 bases. After removal of 7 bases from V and 8 bases from J, the junction contained 9 bases not matched to a gene. Germline values: CDR1 SQVTM, CDR2 ANQGSEA. CDR3 length: 13 amino acids. The CDR3 region has the DNA TGCAGCGCTTCGGGACAGGGGGTTGGGGGCTACACCTTC. Its protein is CSASGQGVGGYTF.

The rearrangement links TRBV6-5 to TRBJ2-3; no clear D. V was trimmed by 5 bases and J by 3 bases, leaving 15 bases between them. Germline V gives CDR1 MNHEY, CDR2 SVGAGI. The CDR3 totals 15 residues. CDR3 region: CASSRPTVGTDTQYF. CDR3 nucleotides: TGTGCCAGCAGTAGACCGACGGTCGGGACAGATACGCAGTATTTT.